This T cell receptor beta chain was profiled in a study of blood T cell repertoires in COVID-19. In the study overall: COVID-19 samples collected from the United States, Italy and Spain covered acute and convalescent phases. PBMCs, B-cell-depleted T cells, or T cells provided the cDNA or gDNA that made up the material.

Germline CDR1 is SGHNT and CDR2 is YYREEE (reference sequence). V lost 1 base and J 5 bases, leaving 13 bases between the germline ends. The CDR3 spans 14 residues. Clones were read by immunoSEQ multiplex PCR, and TCRdb kept only the in-frame ones, dropping some. The top ten hold approximately 6.2% of the sample, which has about 210,000 clones, around nine tenths seen once. The clonotype comes from a man in his sixties who had recovered from COVID-19. Sequenced: peripheral blood. The V gene is TRBV5-4, the J gene TRBJ2-7, with D maybe TRBD2 (6 bases). The CDR3 sequence: CASSLSGGLNEQYF. In nucleotides, the CDR3 is TGTGCCAGCAGCTTGTCCGGGGGATTAAACGAGCAGTACTTC.